This T cell receptor beta chain was observed in a study of OX40 agonist ivuxolimab in advanced cancers. Comment on this clone: Other DNA sequences in the same sample also yield this CDR3.

Repertoires were generated with immunoSEQ multiplex PCR, while TCRdb's copy carries only in-frame clones and drops some. This repertoire shows about 52,000 clones, around 94% found once; its top ten account for about 12%. Germline V gene lookup returns CDR1 SGHNT and CDR2 YYREEE (reference sequence). The ends were cut back, 1 base at V and 8 bases at J, with 21 bases in the middle. The CDR3 has 16 residues. This chain uses TRBV5-4 with TRBJ1-2, with D possibly being TRBD1 (6 bases). The sequence came from an adult with an advanced solid tumor such as melanoma, head and neck, liver or kidney cancer. The sequencing used CD4+ or CD8+ T cells sorted from blood, collected in a trial of the OX40 agonist ivuxolimab. As DNA, the CDR3 is TGTGCCAGCAGCTTGTGGGGCGGTGGGGGGCAGCGAGGCTACACCTTC. The encoded protein is CASSLWGGGGQRGYTF.